The rows below give T cell receptor beta chains drawn from one sample of a study of CD8 T cells in Susac syndrome. MiXCR, run by TCRdb on the immunoSEQ multiplex PCR reads, gives a single entry per CDR3 protein. The repertoire has 300,000 or so distinct CDR3 sequences, about 91% of them found once; the top ten carry approximately 0.065%. Sequenced sample: CD4+ T cells from PBMCs. Receptors originate from a human donor with multiple sclerosis. Each CDR3 is given with its conserved first and last residue. The order of the fields is J gene, clone size, V gene, D gene, CDR3 protein, CDR3 DNA. The D gene is left open where the match is weak. Clone size is stated in some rows and not others, as once, few, many or a class when expanded.

TRBJ1-4,NA,TRBV20-1,TRBD1,CSARPGQGNEKLFF,TGCAGTGCTAGACCCGGACAGGGGAATGAAAAACTGTTTTTT
TRBJ1-2,NA,TRBV5-1,NA,CASSLAGDKGGYTF,TGCGCCAGCAGCTTGGCCGGGGATAAAGGTGGCTACACCTTC
TRBJ2-7,NA,TRBV5-1,TRBD2,CASRGTSGSDEQYF,TGCGCCAGCAGAGGGACTAGCGGGTCAGACGAGCAGTACTTC
TRBJ2-7,NA,TRBV5-1,TRBD2,CASSSERGAIYEQYF,TGCGCCAGCAGCTCTGAGCGGGGGGCCATCTACGAGCAGTACTTC
TRBJ2-2,NA,TRBV30,NA,CAWSPWGVGELFF,TGTGCCTGGAGTCCGTGGGGGGTCGGGGAGCTGTTTTTT
TRBJ2-1,NA,TRBV12-3/TRBV12-4,NA,CASSPLGPFYEQFF,TGTGCCAGCAGTCCGCTCGGCCCCTTCTATGAGCAGTTCTTC
TRBJ2-7,NA,TRBV5-4,TRBD1,CAAGPGQGAYEQYF,TGTGCCGCTGGGCCCGGACAGGGGGCCTACGAGCAGTACTTC
TRBJ1-2,NA,TRBV14,NA,CASSSDEYYGYTF,TGTGCCAGCAGCTCAGATGAATACTATGGCTACACCTTC
TRBJ1-2,once,TRBV30,TRBD1,CAWSRIRRQGANYGYTF,TGTGCCTGGAGCCGAATACGGAGACAGGGGGCAAACTATGGCTACACCTTC
TRBJ2-5,NA,TRBV12-5,TRBD2,CASGQSTSSKTQYF,TGTGCTAGTGGGCAATCGACTAGCTCAAAGACCCAGTACTTC
TRBJ2-4,once,TRBV4-1,TRBD2,CASSQPEREFLNIQYF,TGCGCCAGCAGCCAACCTGAGCGGGAGTTTCTAAACATTCAGTACTTC
TRBJ2-1,NA,TRBV15,TRBD2,CATSRGGGGYNEQFF,TGTGCCACCAGCAGGGGCGGGGGGGGTTACAATGAGCAGTTCTTC
TRBJ2-7,NA,TRBV11-3,NA,CASSQGPSSYEQYF,TGTGCCAGCAGCCAGGGACCGAGCTCCTACGAGCAGTACTTC
TRBJ2-3,NA,TRBV9,TRBD2,CASSVGAGLAGVPDTQYF,TGTGCCAGCAGCGTAGGGGCCGGACTAGCGGGAGTCCCAGATACGCAGTATTTT
TRBJ2-3,NA,TRBV3-1,TRBD2,CASSRLAGVADTQYF,TGTGCCAGCAGCCGACTAGCGGGGGTTGCAGATACGCAGTATTTT
TRBJ1-1,NA,TRBV12-3/TRBV12-4,NA,CASTSPGGFEAFF,TGTGCCAGCACCTCACCGGGGGGGTTTGAAGCTTTCTTT